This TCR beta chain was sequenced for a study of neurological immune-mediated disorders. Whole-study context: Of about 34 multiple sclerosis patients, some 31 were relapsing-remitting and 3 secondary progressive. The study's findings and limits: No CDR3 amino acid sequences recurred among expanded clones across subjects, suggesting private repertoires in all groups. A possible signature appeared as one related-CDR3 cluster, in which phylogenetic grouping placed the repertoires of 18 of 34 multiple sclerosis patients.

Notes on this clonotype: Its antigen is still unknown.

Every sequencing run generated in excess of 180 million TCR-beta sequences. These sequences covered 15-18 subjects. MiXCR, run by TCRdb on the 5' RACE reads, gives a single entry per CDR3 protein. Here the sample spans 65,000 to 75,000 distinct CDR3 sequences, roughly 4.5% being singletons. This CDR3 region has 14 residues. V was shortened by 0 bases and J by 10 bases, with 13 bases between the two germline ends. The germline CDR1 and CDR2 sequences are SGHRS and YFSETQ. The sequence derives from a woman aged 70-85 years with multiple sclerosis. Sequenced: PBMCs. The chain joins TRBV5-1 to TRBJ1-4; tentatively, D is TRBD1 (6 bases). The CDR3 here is CASSLEQGAGKLFF. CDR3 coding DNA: TGCGCCAGCAGCTTGGAACAGGGAGCAGGAAAACTGTTTTTT.